This T cell receptor beta chain was identified in a study of blood T cell repertoires in COVID-19 (TCRdb year 2020). Regarding the complete study: Samples covering the acute and convalescent phases of COVID-19 were provided by collaborators in the United States, Italy and Spain. The prospective study material was composed of cDNA or gDNA derived from T cells, B-cell-depleted T cells, or PBMCs. Deeply sampled blood TCRbeta repertoires from subjects exposed to, actively infected with, or recovered from COVID-19 were included in the dataset. The repertoires were released in a freely available public database intended as a resource for research on the immune response to SARS-CoV-2. Samples were obtained from the ongoing ImmuneRACE study (first 160 participants) and from over 1,000 subjects provided by 6 global collaborators. The sample metadata nearly always contained a de-identified subject ID, COVID-19 status, age in years and sex. Where HLA class I and class II types were available, the types were taken from metadata supplied by the sample provider, not from assay-based typing.

Points the paper makes about the study in general: Clinical and demographic metadata were provided uncurated, with the amount varying by source and participant.

As concerns this clone: Its antigen is still unknown. Per-base qualities were not stored, and no clone one base away is much larger.

Collaborating institutions collected whole blood in K2EDTA tubes following their own protocols. For TCRbeta analysis, collaborators shipped samples in one of three forms: frozen whole blood, isolated PBMCs, or DNA extracted from either of those sample types. TCRbeta CDR3 regions were amplified from genomic DNA by means of the immunoSEQ Assay, a bias-controlled multiplex PCR. The study's own analysis went as follows. Within the assay, amplification of reference gene primers was used to estimate how many nucleated cells each sample contained. To quantify the absolute abundance of each unique TCRbeta CDR3 rearrangement, sequence reads were collapsed and filtered. For each sample, productive Simpson clonality was calculated as the square root of Simpson's diversity index over productive rearrangements. TCRdb stores this immuneACCESS table with in-frame sequences only. Part of the clones is absent; in the studies checked, under half of the shortfall reflects unresolved V genes, and no reason is known for the rest. V, J and clone size were drawn from that table, and D and trimming were deduced from the DNA. The sample table lists 25,000 to 30,000 clones, around four fifths of them with a count of one. The ten largest clonotypes hold roughly 71% of the sample.

Specimen: peripheral blood. This receptor was obtained from a man aged 65 to 79 with acute or convalescent COVID-19.

The CDR3: CAISREANQPQHF. The DNA is as follows: TGTGCCATCAGCCGGGAAGCGAATCAGCCCCAGCATTTT. The rearranged segments are TRBV10-3 and TRBJ1-5; confidence is insufficient to name the D gene. The CDR3 runs 13 amino acids, cysteine and phenylalanine included. The DNA shown is the 39-base CDR3, in frame from base 1. The trim is 6 bases for V and 4 bases for J, with a gap of 10 bases between the germline ends. The germline V gene encodes CDR1 ENHRY and CDR2 SYGVKD.